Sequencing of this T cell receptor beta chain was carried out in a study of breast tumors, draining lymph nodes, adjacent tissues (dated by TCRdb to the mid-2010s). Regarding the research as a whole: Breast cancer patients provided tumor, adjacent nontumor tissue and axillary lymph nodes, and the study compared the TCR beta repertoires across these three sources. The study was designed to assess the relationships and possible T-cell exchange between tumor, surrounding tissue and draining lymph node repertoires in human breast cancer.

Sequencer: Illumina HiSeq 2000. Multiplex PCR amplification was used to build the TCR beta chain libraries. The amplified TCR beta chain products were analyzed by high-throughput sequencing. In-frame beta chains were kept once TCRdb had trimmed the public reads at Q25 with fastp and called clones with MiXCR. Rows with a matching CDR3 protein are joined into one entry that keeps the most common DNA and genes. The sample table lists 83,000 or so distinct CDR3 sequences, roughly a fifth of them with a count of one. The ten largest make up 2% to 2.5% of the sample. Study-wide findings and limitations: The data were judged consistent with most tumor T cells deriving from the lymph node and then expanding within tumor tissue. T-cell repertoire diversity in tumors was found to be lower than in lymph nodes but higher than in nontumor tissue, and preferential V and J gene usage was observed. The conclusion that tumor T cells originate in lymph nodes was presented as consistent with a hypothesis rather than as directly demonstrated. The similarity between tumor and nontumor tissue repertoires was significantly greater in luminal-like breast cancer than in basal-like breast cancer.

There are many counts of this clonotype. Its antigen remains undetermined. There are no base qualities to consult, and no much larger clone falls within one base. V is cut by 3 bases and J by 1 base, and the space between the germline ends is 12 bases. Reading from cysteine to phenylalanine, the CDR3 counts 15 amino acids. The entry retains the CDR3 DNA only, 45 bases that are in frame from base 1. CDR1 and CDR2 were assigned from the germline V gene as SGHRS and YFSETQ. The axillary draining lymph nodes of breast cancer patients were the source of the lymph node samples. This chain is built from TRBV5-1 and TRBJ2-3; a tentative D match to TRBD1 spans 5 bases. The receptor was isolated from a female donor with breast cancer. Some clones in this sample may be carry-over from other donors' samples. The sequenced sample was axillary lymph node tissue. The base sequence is TGCGCCAGCAGCTCCTCAGGGTTTCGCACAGATACGCAGTATTTT. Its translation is CASSSSGFRTDTQYF. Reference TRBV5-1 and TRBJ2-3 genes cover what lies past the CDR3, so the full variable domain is KAGVTQTPRYLIKTRGQQVTLSCSPISGHRSVSWYQQTPGQGLQFLFEYFSETQRNKGNFPGRFSGRQFSNSRSEMNVSTLELGDSALYLCASSSSGFRTDTQYFGPGTRLTVL.